A single sample is the source of the 30 T cell receptor beta chains below, sequenced in a study of CD8 T cells in Susac syndrome. RNA amounts of about 0.5 to 1 ug underwent reverse transcription with random hexamers. MiXCR, run by TCRdb on the immunoSEQ multiplex PCR reads, gives a single entry per CDR3 protein. The table lists 400,000 or so distinct CDR3 sequences, more than 80% of them singletons. The sequenced sample was CD8+ T cells from PBMCs. These receptors all come from a human donor with multiple sclerosis.

The chain combines TRBV19 with TRBJ2-1; D remains unclear. This CDR3 has 15 residues. Trimming cost V 1 base and J 0 bases, with 7 bases left between them. CDR1 is LNHDA, CDR2 SQIVND, per germline (reference sequence). Written as DNA, the CDR3 is TGTGCCAGTAGTATAGGGATGAGCTCCTACAATGAGCAGTTCTTC. This gives the protein CASSIGMSSYNEQFF.

The rearrangement links TRBV28 to TRBJ1-5, with 7 nucleotides matching TRBD1. Germline CDR1 reads MDHEN; CDR2 reads SYDVKM. This CDR3 is 15 amino acids long. V lost 1 base to trimming and J lost 6 bases; unmatched junction nucleotides: 6. The chain's CDR3 is CASSLSQGRFQPQHF. Written as DNA, the CDR3 is TGTGCCAGCAGTTTATCACAGGGGAGGTTTCAGCCCCAGCATTTT.

This chain connects TRBV2 to TRBJ2-1; D unresolved. The CDR3 extends over 15 amino acids. The V gene's germline CDR1 is SNHLY and CDR2 FYNNEI. V lost 8 bases, J lost 5 bases, and 19 bases lay in between. The CDR3 nucleotides read TGTGCCAGCCAGAATGGGCAAGGGTCCCACAATGAGCAGTTCTTC. It yields the protein CASQNGQGSHNEQFF.

This chain uses TRBV25-1 with TRBJ2-2; 12 positions agree with TRBD2. There are 19 residues in the CDR3. V lost 7 bases, J lost 3 bases, and 15 bases stayed unmatched. Germline CDR1 is MGHDK and CDR2 is SYGVNS. CDR3 coding DNA: TGTGCCAGCACCCCATTGGTCCTAGCGGGGGGGGAGGACACCGGGGAGCTGTTTTTT. Translated: CASTPLVLAGGEDTGELFF.

This clonotype occurred once. One end of the junction does not line up with germline, which may come from a read error. This chain connects TRBV30 to TRBJ1-1, with 7 bases that match TRBD1. Looked up from germline, CDR1 is GTSNPN and CDR2 is SVGIG (reference sequence). There are 12 residues in the CDR3. CDR3 sequence reads: CAWGTARTGAFF. The DNA for the CDR3 is TGTGCCTGGGGGACAGCCAGGACTGGAGCTTTCTTT.

The V gene is TRBV30, the J gene TRBJ1-1, with TRBD1 matching over 8 bases. Trimming cost V 1 base and J 3 bases; bases outside gene matches: 1. The CDR3 has 13 amino acids. CDR1 and CDR2 (germline): GTSNPN, SVGIG (reference sequence). CDR3 protein: CAWSGDRHTEAFF. The CDR3 bases are TGTGCCTGGAGTGGGGACAGGCACACTGAAGCTTTCTTT.

This clonotype has just one count. The chain uses TRBV20-1 and TRBJ2-7; 8 nucleotides align to TRBD1. After removal of 4 bases from V and 4 bases from J, the junction contained 9 bases not matched to a gene. CDR1 is DFQATT, CDR2 SNEGSKA, per germline (reference sequence). The CDR3 length is 14 residues. The CDR3 protein is CSAIYRDRRYEQYF. CDR3 nucleotides: TGCAGTGCTATCTACCGGGACAGGAGATACGAGCAGTACTTC.

The rearrangement links TRBV20-1 to TRBJ1-2, with 8 bases aligning to TRBD1. V lost 6 bases to trimming and J lost 6 bases; unmatched junction nucleotides: 21. The CDR3 loop spans 17 amino acids. Germline V gene data show CDR1 as DFQATT and CDR2 as SNEGSKA (reference sequence). CDR3 in amino acids: CSASGTGSIAKFDGYTF. Written as DNA, the CDR3 is TGCAGTGCCTCCGGGACAGGCTCTATAGCTAAGTTTGATGGCTACACCTTC.

The V gene is TRBV6-1, the J gene TRBJ1-2; D is unresolved. The CDR3 contains 16 residues. Between the trimmed V and J ends, which lost 5 bases and 0 bases, there was a span of 16 bases. The V gene's germline CDR1 is MNHNS and CDR2 SASEGT. The chain's CDR3 is CASSPLPPAANYGYTF. CDR3 DNA sequence: TGTGCCAGCAGTCCCCTCCCGCCAGCAGCTAACTATGGCTACACCTTC.

This clonotype came up once. This chain uses TRBV29-1 with TRBJ2-3, with TRBD1 as a possible D gene (5 bases). Germline V CDR1 and CDR2: SQVTM, ANQGSEA. This CDR3 spans 15 amino acids. V dropped 3 bases and J dropped 4 bases, with 17 bases sitting between them. The chain's CDR3 is CSVDDETEFSDTQYF. CDR3 bases: TGCAGCGTTGATGACGAGACAGAATTTTCAGATACGCAGTATTTT.

The rearrangement uses TRBV4-1 and TRBJ1-1; TRBD1 is a possible D gene (6 bases). This CDR3 region has 14 residues. The germline V and J ends were trimmed by 6 bases and 1 base, with 12 bases remaining between them. Germline CDR1 MGHRA, CDR2 YSYEKL. In DNA form, the CDR3 reads TGCGCCAGCAGGCCCGGGACAAGGAACACTGAAGCTTTCTTT. This gives the protein CASRPGTRNTEAFF.

The chain carries TRBV7-9 and TRBJ1-1; D is possibly TRBD1 (5 bases). The V end lost 1 base, the J end lost 0 bases, and 9 bases lay between the germline ends. The CDR3 length is 15 residues. Looked up from germline, CDR1 is SEHNR and CDR2 is FQNEAQ (reference sequence). The CDR3 sequence is CASSLVGGMNTEAFF. The CDR3 DNA is TGTGCCAGCAGCTTAGTGGGGGGAATGAACACTGAAGCTTTCTTT.

This clonotype appeared a single time. The genes are TRBV5-1 and TRBJ1-1; the D is unclear. The germline V gene has CDR1 SGHRS and CDR2 YFSETQ. This CDR3 region has 12 residues. Trimming stripped 0 bases from V and 7 bases from J, with 7 bases between. CDR3 nucleotides: TGCGCCAGCAGCTTGGTAGACGGTGAAGCTTTCTTT. Amino acids: CASSLVDGEAFF.

V gene TRBV27 combines with J gene TRBJ1-6; 8 nucleotides agree with TRBD1. Germline CDR1 reads MNHEY; CDR2 reads SMNVEV (reference sequence). J was trimmed by 6 bases and V by 8 bases; bases with no gene match: 6. The CDR3 runs to 14 residues. The CDR3 sequence is CASGDRGVNSPLHF. As DNA, the CDR3 is TGTGCCAGCGGAGACAGGGGAGTTAATTCACCCCTCCACTTT.

The chain carries TRBV27 and TRBJ2-2, with 7 bases identical to TRBD1. Trimming at V came to 0 bases and at J to 0 bases, leaving 4 bases not matched to a gene. Germline V CDR1 and CDR2: MNHEY, SMNVEV (reference sequence). This CDR3 contains 17 residues. DNA for the CDR3: TGTGCCAGCAGTTTATCCGCTGGACAGGCGAACACCGGGGAGCTGTTTTTT. Its protein product is CASSLSAGQANTGELFF.

The genes are TRBV7-9 and TRBJ2-1; 8 bases are a match to TRBD2. The CDR3 contains 16 residues. Unmatched junction bases numbered 10, after V lost 2 bases and J lost 7 bases. The germline gives CDR1 SEHNR, CDR2 FQNEAQ (reference sequence). The CDR3 region is CASSLLRAGAENEQFF. The CDR3 bases are TGTGCCAGCAGCTTATTGCGAGCGGGAGCGGAGAATGAGCAGTTCTTC.

The V and J genes are TRBV19 and TRBJ2-2; unclear D gene. Germline CDR1 reads LNHDA; CDR2 reads SQIVND (reference sequence). CDR3 length: 12 amino acids. The V and J ends lost 5 bases and 5 bases respectively, with 6 bases between them. In DNA form, the CDR3 reads TGTGCCAGTAGTCCCCGGACCGGGGAGCTGTTTTTT. Translation gives CASSPRTGELFF.

The chain recombines TRBV19 with TRBJ2-7; 7 bases agree with TRBD1. This CDR3 is 14 amino acids long. The germline gives CDR1 LNHDA, CDR2 SQIVND (reference sequence). Trimming at V came to 5 bases and at J to 4 bases, leaving 8 bases not matched to a gene. The CDR3 sequence is CASSLGGQPYEQYF. The DNA of the CDR3 is TGTGCCAGTAGTTTAGGGGGACAGCCATACGAGCAGTACTTC.

The V gene is TRBV15, the J gene TRBJ1-3, with 11 bases that match TRBD1. With V trimmed by 3 bases and J by 1 base, 2 bases remained unmatched. This CDR3 spans 16 amino acids. Germline lookup yields CDR1 LNHNV and CDR2 YYDKDF (reference sequence). The CDR3 coding sequence is TGTGCCACCAGCAGCGGGACAGGGGGTTCTGGAAACACCATATATTTT. It specifies CATSSGTGGSGNTIYF.

This rearrangement joins TRBV21-1 to TRBJ2-7; TRBD2 was called by the table and not checked on the DNA. TRBV21-1 is a listed pseudogene. This CDR3 is 20 amino acids long. The CDR3 protein is CASSKDPAGGVSQAIDEQYF. The CDR3 nucleotides read TGTGCCAGCAGCAAAGATCCAGCGGGAGGTGTGTCCCAAGCCATCGACGAGCAGTACTTC.

This clonotype was seen just once. The J gene is TRBJ2-5, the V gene TRBV29-1; 10 positions agree with TRBD2. The CDR3 loop spans 16 amino acids. The V gene's germline CDR1 is SQVTM and CDR2 ANQGSEA. Trimming at V came to 0 bases and at J to 4 bases, leaving 8 bases not matched to a gene. This CDR3 is CSVEDTSGTIIETQYF. For the CDR3, the DNA is TGCAGCGTTGAAGATACTAGCGGGACAATAATAGAGACCCAGTACTTC.

This chain connects TRBV7-6 to TRBJ1-2; 9 bases line up with TRBD1. Germline loops: CDR1 SGHVS, CDR2 FNYEAQ. V lost 1 base to trimming and J lost 3 bases; unmatched junction nucleotides: 3. The CDR3 sequence is 15 residues long. The CDR3 nucleotides read TGTGCCAGCAGCTTAGAAAACAGGGGGCACTATGGCTACACCTTC. This translates into CASSLENRGHYGYTF.

The rearrangement links TRBV2 to TRBJ2-3; D might be TRBD1 (5 bases). The CDR3 totals 17 residues. Germline V lookup: CDR1 SNHLY, CDR2 FYNNEI. Trimming took off 7 bases at V and 4 bases at J, with 24 bases between the two ends. The CDR3 loop is CASIPARVQGHPDTQYF. The CDR3 nucleotides read TGTGCCAGCATCCCCGCTCGAGTCCAGGGCCATCCAGATACGCAGTATTTT.

The V call is TRBV4-2, the J call TRBJ1-2; D not certain. The CDR3 runs to 14 residues. The V gene lost 1 base and the J gene lost 4 bases, with 10 bases spanning the gap. The germline V gene has CDR1 LGHNA and CDR2 YNFKEQ. The CDR3 loop reads CASSQVGSAYGYTF. The CDR3 DNA follows: TGTGCCAGCAGCCAAGTGGGAAGCGCCTATGGCTACACCTTC.

The gene calls are TRBV27 and TRBJ2-7; TRBD1 agrees at 12 bases. Germline CDR1 reads MNHEY; CDR2 reads SMNVEV (reference sequence). This CDR3 is built from 15 residues. V dropped 5 bases and J dropped 5; count of bases not matched to a gene: 7. CDR3 in DNA: TGTGCCAGCAGTAAGGGGACAGGGGGCAAAAACGAGCAGTACTTC. Its translation: CASSKGTGGKNEQYF.

The chain uses TRBV20-1 and TRBJ2-7; possible D gene TRBD2, 5 bases. The CDR3 runs to 13 residues. The V and J ends lost 3 bases and 3 bases respectively, with 12 bases between them. Germline V gene sequence: CDR1 DFQATT, CDR2 SNEGSKA (reference sequence). CDR3 DNA sequence: TGCAGTGCTAGGGTTGTGGGGAGCTACGAGCAGTACTTC. Encoded protein: CSARVVGSYEQYF.

V is TRBV12-3 or TRBV12-4 and J is TRBJ1-2, with TRBD1 matching 7 bases. This CDR3 comprises 18 residues. V lost 5 bases to trimming and J lost 4 bases; unmatched junction nucleotides: 19. The CDR3 reads CASSRPLQGPLGAYGYTF. The CDR3 coding sequence is TGTGCCAGCAGTCGGCCCCTACAGGGGCCCTTAGGGGCCTATGGCTACACCTTC.

This clonotype appeared once. J is TRBJ2-1 and V is TRBV4-1; D remains unclear. The CDR3 is 12 residues long. The germline gives CDR1 MGHRA, CDR2 YSYEKL. The ends were cut back, 1 base at V and 10 bases at J, with 8 bases in the middle. The CDR3, as DNA: TGCGCCAGCAGCCAAGGGGTCGACGAGCAGTTCTTC. As protein: CASSQGVDEQFF.

This CDR3 is CSVELGLAANSYEQYF. CDR3 nucleotide sequence: TGCAGCGTTGAACTGGGACTAGCGGCAAACTCCTACGAGCAGTACTTC. The chain recombines TRBV29-1 with TRBJ2-7; 11 bases are shared with TRBD2. Germline assignment: CDR1 SQVTM and CDR2 ANQGSEA. V shed 2 bases and J 0 bases; nucleotides not matched to a gene: 6. This CDR3 contains 16 residues.

The CDR3 sequence is CASRRVLQETQYF. CDR3 sequence (DNA): TGTGCCAGCAGGAGGGTACTACAAGAGACCCAGTACTTC. The chain uses TRBV7-2 and TRBJ2-5, with D tentatively TRBD2 (5 bases). V lost 6 bases and J lost 2, with 10 bases in between. There are 13 residues in the CDR3. Germline V gene sequence: CDR1 SGHTA, CDR2 FQGNSA.